Listed below are T cell receptor beta chains from one sample, sequenced in a study of CD8 T cells in ankylosing spondylitis. TCRdb used MiXCR to reprocess the 5' RACE reads, holding one entry per CDR3 protein. The sample yields roughly 440,000 distinct CDR3 sequences, 15% to 20% seen once. Input material: blood, either unsorted or a sorted T cell fraction (not recorded which). Receptors originate from a male donor with ankylosing spondylitis. Both conserved end residues are part of each CDR3. A D gene is named only where the DNA matches it firmly. Size values are once, few and many counts, or a class for expanded clones, and some rows have none.

length,size,V,J,D,CDR3,DNA
14,-,TRBV6-1,TRBJ1-5,TRBD1,CASSEQGAEQPQHF,TGTGCCAGCAGTGAACAGGGGGCGGAACAGCCCCAGCATTTT
13,-,TRBV18,TRBJ2-7,-,CASSLSDSYEQYF,TGTGCCAGCTCACTATCGGACAGCTACGAGCAGTACTTC
16,-,TRBV5-1,TRBJ2-5,-,CASSLVGREPAETQYF,TGCGCCAGCAGCTTGGTTGGGCGAGAACCTGCGGAGACCCAGTACTTC
13,few,TRBV5-1,TRBJ2-3,-,CASRWGTTDTQYF,TGCGCCAGCAGATGGGGGACCACAGATACGCAGTATTTT
16,few,TRBV12-3/TRBV12-4,TRBJ1-3,TRBD1,CASSPTGARSGNTIYF,TGTGCCAGCAGTCCTACAGGGGCCCGCTCTGGAAACACCATATATTTT
14,few,TRBV20-1,TRBJ2-7,-,CSASNRIGPYEQYF,TGCAGTGCTAGTAACAGGATAGGCCCCTACGAGCAGTACTTC
12,many,TRBV10-3,TRBJ2-5,-,CAISVGDETQYF,TGTGCCATCAGTGTGGGGGACGAGACCCAGTACTTC
16,-,TRBV7-9,TRBJ1-1,TRBD1,CASSFPRGQGDTEAFF,TGTGCCAGCAGCTTTCCCCGGGGGCAGGGGGACACTGAAGCTTTCTTT
15,few,TRBV6-1,TRBJ1-1,TRBD1,CASSLGTGRVTEAFF,TGTGCCAGCAGTCTGGGGACAGGGCGGGTCACTGAAGCTTTCTTT
13,-,TRBV6-1,TRBJ1-5,-,CASSKQGPEPQHF,TGTGCCAGCAGTAAACAGGGTCCAGAGCCCCAGCATTTT
12,-,TRBV20-1,TRBJ1-5,-,CSARAGLQPQHF,TGCAGTGCTAGAGCAGGGTTGCAGCCCCAGCATTTT
15,-,TRBV7-2,TRBJ1-1,-,CASSLGLGRATEAFF,TGTGCCAGCAGCTTAGGTCTAGGCAGGGCCACTGAAGCTTTCTTT
13,few,TRBV20-1,TRBJ2-1,-,CSARVWPNNEQFF,TGCAGTGCTAGAGTTTGGCCGAACAATGAGCAGTTCTTC
16,-,TRBV12-3/TRBV12-4,TRBJ1-1,-,CASSLAPSAGPTEAFF,TGTGCCAGCAGTTTAGCCCCCTCGGCTGGCCCCACCGAAGCTTTCTTT
15,few,TRBV7-2,TRBJ2-3,-,CASTPGLKTTDTQYF,TGTGCCAGCACCCCGGGACTCAAAACCACAGATACGCAGTATTTT
16,-,TRBV20-1,TRBJ2-1,-,CSAPVRGAVRYNEQFF,TGCAGTGCGCCGGTGCGCGGCGCGGTGAGGTACAATGAGCAGTTCTTC
18,once,TRBV12-3/TRBV12-4,TRBJ1-3,TRBD1,CASSLSGLDRVTGNTIYF,TGTGCCAGCAGTTTGAGCGGCCTTGACAGGGTGACTGGAAACACCATATATTTT
15,many,TRBV5-1,TRBJ2-2,TRBD2,CASSGVAGLTGELFF,TGCGCCAGCAGCGGAGTAGCGGGACTCACCGGGGAGCTGTTTTTT
15,many,TRBV12-3/TRBV12-4,TRBJ2-7,-,CASSFLVGIGGKQYF,TGTGCCAGCAGTTTCCTGGTAGGGATCGGAGGGAAGCAGTACTTC
13,-,TRBV6-2/TRBV6-3,TRBJ2-3,TRBD1,CASSNRGRDTQYF,TGTGCCAGCAGTAACAGGGGAAGGGATACGCAGTATTTT
14,few,TRBV6-2/TRBV6-3,TRBJ2-2,-,CASRLTSRGGELFF,TGTGCCAGCAGATTGACTAGCAGGGGCGGGGAGCTGTTTTTT